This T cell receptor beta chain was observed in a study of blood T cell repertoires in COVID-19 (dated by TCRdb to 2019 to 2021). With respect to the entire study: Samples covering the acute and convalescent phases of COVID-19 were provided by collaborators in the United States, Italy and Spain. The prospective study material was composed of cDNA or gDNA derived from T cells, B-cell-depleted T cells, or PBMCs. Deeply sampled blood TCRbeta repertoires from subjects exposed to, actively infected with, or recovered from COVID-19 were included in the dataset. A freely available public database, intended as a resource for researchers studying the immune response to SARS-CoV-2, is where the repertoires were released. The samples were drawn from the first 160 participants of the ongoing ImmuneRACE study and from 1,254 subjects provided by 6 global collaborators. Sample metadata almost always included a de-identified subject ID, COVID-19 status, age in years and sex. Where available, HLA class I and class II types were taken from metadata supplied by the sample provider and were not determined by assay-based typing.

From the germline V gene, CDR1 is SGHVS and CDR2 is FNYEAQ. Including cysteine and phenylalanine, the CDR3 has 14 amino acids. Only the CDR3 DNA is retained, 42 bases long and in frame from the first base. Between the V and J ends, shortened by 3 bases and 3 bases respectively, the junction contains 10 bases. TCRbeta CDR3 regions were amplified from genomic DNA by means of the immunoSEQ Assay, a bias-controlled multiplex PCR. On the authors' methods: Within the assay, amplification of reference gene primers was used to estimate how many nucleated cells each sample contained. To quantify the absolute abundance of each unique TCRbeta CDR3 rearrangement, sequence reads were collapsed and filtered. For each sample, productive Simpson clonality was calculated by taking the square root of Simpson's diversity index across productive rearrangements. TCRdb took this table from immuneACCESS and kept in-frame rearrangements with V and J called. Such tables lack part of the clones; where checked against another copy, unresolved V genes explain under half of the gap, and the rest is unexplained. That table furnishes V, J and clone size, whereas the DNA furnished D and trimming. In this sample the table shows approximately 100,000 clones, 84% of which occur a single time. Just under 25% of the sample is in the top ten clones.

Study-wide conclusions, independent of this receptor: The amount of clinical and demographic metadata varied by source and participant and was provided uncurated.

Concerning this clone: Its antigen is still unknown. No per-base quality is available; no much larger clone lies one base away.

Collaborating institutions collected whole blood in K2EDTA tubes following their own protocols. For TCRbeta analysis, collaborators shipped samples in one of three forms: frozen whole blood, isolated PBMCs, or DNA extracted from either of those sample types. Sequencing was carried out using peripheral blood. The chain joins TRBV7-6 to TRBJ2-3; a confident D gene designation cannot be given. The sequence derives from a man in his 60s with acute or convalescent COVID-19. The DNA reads TGTGCCAGCAGCTTCAGCGCATTGACAGATACGCAGTATTTT. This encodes CASSFSALTDTQYF.